The rows below give T cell receptor beta chains drawn from one sample of a study of CD8 T cells in ankylosing spondylitis. Using its own MiXCR run on the 5' RACE reads, TCRdb lists one record per CDR3 protein. The table has 200,000 to 250,000 distinct CDR3 sequences, 32% seen once. Source material: blood, either unsorted or a sorted T cell fraction (not recorded which). The receptors originated from a male donor with ankylosing spondylitis or in good health (not recorded which). Both conserved end residues are part of each CDR3. The D gene is left open where the match is weak. Where a row states a size, it is once, few, many or the class of an expanded clone; other rows omit it.

d_call,v_call,clone_size,j_call,cdr3_aa,cdr3_nt
.,TRBV20-1,.,TRBJ2-1,CSACDQSPSYNEQFF,TGCAGTGCTTGTGACCAATCCCCCTCCTACAATGAGCAGTTCTTC
TRBD2,TRBV29-1,many,TRBJ2-3,CSECLAGSDTQYF,TGCAGCGAGTGCTTAGCGGGGTCAGATACGCAGTATTTT
.,TRBV29-1,.,TRBJ1-1,CSVEGDSAGRTEAFF,TGCAGCGTTGAAGGTGATTCGGCAGGGAGGACTGAAGCTTTCTTT
.,TRBV10-3,.,TRBJ2-7,CAITVDLSYEQYF,TGTGCCATCACCGTTGACCTCTCGTACGAGCAGTACTTC
.,TRBV3-1,.,TRBJ1-5,CASSQDLRQPQHF,TGTGCCAGCAGCCAAGATCTGAGGCAGCCCCAGCATTTT
.,TRBV29-1,.,TRBJ1-2,CSVRSYGYTF,TGCAGCGTTCGATCCTATGGCTACACCTTC
.,TRBV25-1,.,TRBJ1-1,CASSAPTGHTEAFF,TGTGCCAGCAGTGCCCCGACAGGACACACTGAAGCTTTCTTT
.,TRBV27,few,TRBJ2-5,CASSLSGTELETQYF,TGTGCCAGCAGTTTATCGGGAACAGAGCTAGAGACCCAGTACTTC
.,TRBV20-1,.,TRBJ2-7,CSASSQDPQHEQYF,TGCAGTGCCTCCTCGCAGGATCCCCAACACGAGCAGTACTTC
TRBD2,TRBV20-1,.,TRBJ2-7,CSASGGEGDEQYF,TGCAGTGCCAGCGGGGGGGAGGGCGACGAGCAGTACTTC
.,TRBV9,.,TRBJ2-7,CASSETNFSEQYF,TGTGCCAGCAGCGAAACCAACTTTAGCGAGCAGTACTTC
TRBD2,TRBV20-1,few,TRBJ2-5,CSATRMASGGSETQYF,TGCAGTGCTACTAGGATGGCTAGCGGGGGGTCAGAGACCCAGTACTTC
TRBD2,TRBV27,.,TRBJ2-3,CASSKTSLADTQYF,TGTGCCAGCAGTAAGACTAGCCTGGCAGATACGCAGTATTTT
.,TRBV7-8,few,TRBJ1-1,CASSLENANTEAFF,TGTGCCAGCAGCCTGGAGAACGCGAACACTGAAGCTTTCTTT
TRBD2,TRBV20-1,few,TRBJ2-5,CSARDRELALETQYF,TGCAGTGCTAGAGATCGGGAACTAGCGTTAGAGACCCAGTACTTC
.,TRBV20-1,few,TRBJ2-1,CSATGVSYNEQFF,TGCAGTGCTACCGGGGTCTCCTACAATGAGCAGTTCTTC
TRBD1,TRBV15,once,TRBJ2-2,CATGQVNTGELFF,TGTGCCACCGGACAGGTGAACACCGGGGAGCTGTTTTTT
.,TRBV20-1,few,TRBJ1-1,CSAGGTSSNTEAFF,TGCAGTGCTGGGGGGACCAGTTCGAACACTGAAGCTTTCTTT
TRBD2,TRBV29-1,many,TRBJ2-1,CSVFISGYSYNEQFF,TGCAGCGTTTTTATTAGCGGGTACTCCTACAATGAGCAGTTCTTC
.,TRBV20-1,.,TRBJ2-3,CSARDPELRRRKSTDTQYF,TGCAGTGCTAGAGACCCCGAGCTCCGGAGACGTAAAAGCACAGATACGCAGTATTTT
.,TRBV12-3/TRBV12-4,few,TRBJ2-2,CASSPTNRAGELFF,TGTGCCAGCAGTCCGACCAATCGGGCCGGGGAGCTGTTTTTT
TRBD1,TRBV20-1,few,TRBJ2-7,CSARASGQGPYEQYF,TGCAGTGCTAGAGCAAGTGGACAGGGCCCCTACGAGCAGTACTTC
.,TRBV12-3/TRBV12-4,many,TRBJ2-3,CASSRGGPNTDTQYF,TGTGCCAGCAGTAGGGGGGGACCCAACACAGATACGCAGTATTTT
.,TRBV12-3/TRBV12-4,few,TRBJ2-5,CASSPDPVGTQYF,TGTGCCAGCAGTCCGGACCCTGTCGGGACCCAGTACTTC
TRBD2,TRBV10-2,.,TRBJ2-7,CASSAASGGVYEQYF,TGCGCCAGCAGTGCCGCTAGCGGGGGGGTCTACGAGCAGTACTTC
.,TRBV29-1,.,TRBJ1-1,CSVGSGHTEAFF,TGCAGCGTTGGTTCCGGGCACACTGAAGCTTTCTTT
.,TRBV2,.,TRBJ2-7,CASSEVGRVPHLGEQYF,TGTGCCAGCAGTGAAGTGGGGCGGGTGCCCCACTTGGGCGAGCAGTACTTC
.,TRBV6-5,.,TRBJ1-6,CASSWSSYNSPLHF,TGTGCCAGCAGTTGGAGCTCCTATAATTCACCCCTCCACTTT
.,TRBV10-3,few,TRBJ1-5,CAISAVGRPNSNQPQHF,TGTGCCATCAGTGCGGTAGGAAGACCTAATAGCAATCAGCCCCAGCATTTT
.,TRBV12-3/TRBV12-4,many,TRBJ2-7,CASSFSYEQYF,TGTGCCAGCAGTTTCTCCTACGAGCAGTACTTC
.,TRBV12-3/TRBV12-4,once,TRBJ1-5,CASSFRIDQPQHF,TGTGCCAGCAGTTTCCGAATAGATCAGCCCCAGCATTTT
.,TRBV2,.,TRBJ2-7,CASGGPALGSYEQYF,TGTGCCAGCGGCGGGCCCGCCCTTGGGTCCTACGAGCAGTACTTC
.,TRBV10-2,once,TRBJ2-7,CASSDRDLRPVYEQYF,TGCGCCAGCAGTGATAGGGACTTACGCCCAGTCTACGAGCAGTACTTC
.,TRBV5-1,.,TRBJ1-1,CASSSRGWGTEAFF,TGCGCCAGCAGCTCAAGGGGGTGGGGAACTGAAGCTTTCTTT
.,TRBV20-1,few,TRBJ2-5,CSATSGGFETQYF,TGCAGTGCTACTTCCGGGGGTTTCGAGACCCAGTACTTC
TRBD2,TRBV20-1,few,TRBJ2-3,CSASGRGVEDTQYF,TGCAGTGCTAGCGGGCGGGGGGTGGAAGATACGCAGTATTTT
TRBD2,TRBV6-4,.,TRBJ2-1,CASSEGGSYNEQFF,TGTGCCAGCAGTGAGGGAGGGTCCTACAATGAGCAGTTCTTC
TRBD1,TRBV20-1,.,TRBJ1-2,CSARPRDRVNYGYTF,TGCAGTGCTAGACCCCGGGACAGGGTCAACTATGGCTACACCTTC
.,TRBV20-1,few,TRBJ2-5,CSARKDSQETQYF,TGCAGTGCTAGAAAGGACAGCCAAGAGACCCAGTACTTC
.,TRBV20-1,.,TRBJ2-3,CCASLVGRLSSGDTQYF,TGCTGCGCTAGTTTGGTGGGCCGGCTCTCGTCAGGAGATACGCAGTATTTT
.,TRBV10-2,many,TRBJ2-3,CASSEGSSTDTQYF,TGCGCCAGCAGTGAAGGCTCAAGCACAGATACGCAGTATTTT
.,TRBV11-2,.,TRBJ2-5,CASSLKVGTQYF,TGTGCCAGCAGCTTAAAAGTTGGGACCCAGTACTTC
.,TRBV10-3,few,TRBJ2-7,CAISESGRGYEQYF,TGTGCCATCAGTGAGTCGGGAAGGGGGTACGAGCAGTACTTC
.,TRBV4-1,few,TRBJ2-1,CASSQADNEQFF,TGCGCCAGCAGCCAAGCCGACAATGAGCAGTTCTTC
TRBD1,TRBV29-1,few,TRBJ2-3,CSGTGTGVTDTQYF,TGCAGCGGAACCGGGACAGGGGTTACAGATACGCAGTATTTT
.,TRBV29-1,few,TRBJ2-7,CSVGGVKDTIYEQYF,TGCAGCGTTGGAGGAGTAAAGGACACCATCTACGAGCAGTACTTC
.,TRBV20-1,.,TRBJ2-1,CSARPTASYNEQFF,TGCAGTGCTAGACCGACAGCCTCCTACAATGAGCAGTTCTTC
.,TRBV27,.,TRBJ1-1,CASSGETGNTEAFF,TGTGCCAGCAGTGGAGAGACTGGTAACACTGAAGCTTTCTTT
.,TRBV20-1,.,TRBJ2-6,CSARVVAGANVLTF,TGCAGTGCTAGAGTAGTCGCTGGGGCCAACGTCCTGACTTTC
.,TRBV5-5,.,TRBJ1-5,CASSLFGPYSNQPQHF,TGTGCCAGCAGCTTGTTTGGACCTTATAGCAATCAGCCCCAGCATTTT
.,TRBV12-3/TRBV12-4,few,TRBJ2-1,CASSLGDYKQFF,TGTGCCAGCAGTTTAGGGGATTACAAGCAGTTCTTC
.,TRBV5-5,.,TRBJ2-1,CASSFLAPNNEQFF,TGTGCCAGCAGCTTTCTGGCCCCAAACAATGAGCAGTTCTTC
TRBD2,TRBV12-3/TRBV12-4,.,TRBJ2-1,CASSQRSGADEQFF,TGTGCCAGCAGTCAGCGTAGCGGGGCTGATGAGCAGTTCTTC
.,TRBV29-1,many,TRBJ1-2,CSVEGLGRDNYGYTF,TGCAGCGTTGAAGGTCTGGGCAGGGATAACTATGGCTACACCTTC
.,TRBV2,.,TRBJ1-3,CASSLTGFTGNTIYF,TGTGCCAGCAGTCTTACAGGGTTTACCGGAAACACCATATATTTT
.,TRBV10-2,few,TRBJ1-2,CASSESNSYYGYTF,TGCGCCAGCAGTGAGTCGAACAGCTACTATGGCTACACCTTC
TRBD1,TRBV27,few,TRBJ1-2,CASSLKTGSYGYTF,TGTGCCAGCAGCTTGAAGACAGGGTCCTATGGCTACACCTTC
.,TRBV5-1,.,TRBJ1-2,CASSSGDYQGYTF,TGCGCCAGCAGCTCGGGAGATTATCAGGGCTACACCTTC
.,TRBV7-9,.,TRBJ2-5,CASSSPTSQETQYF,TGTGCCAGCAGCTCTCCGACTAGCCAAGAGACCCAGTACTTC
.,TRBV7-6,.,TRBJ2-5,CASSLGQLGLVAETQYF,TGTGCCAGCAGCTTAGGGCAGCTGGGGCTAGTTGCAGAGACCCAGTACTTC